What follows are 2 T cell receptor beta chains derived from one specimen sequenced in a study of blood T cell repertoires in COVID-19. TCRdb's table, derived via immunoSEQ multiplex PCR, lists solely in-frame clones and lacks some. The data hold more than 75,000 clones, with around 88% observed a single time. The sequenced sample consisted of peripheral blood. These receptors all stem from a man at least 80 years old with active or convalescent COVID-19.

This chain uses TRBV27 with TRBJ2-3; the match to TRBD2 covers 7 bases. The length of the CDR3 is 17 residues. Germline V gene lookup returns CDR1 MNHEY and CDR2 SMNVEV (reference sequence). The junction had 10 bases not matched to a gene; V was cut back by 0 bases and J by 4 bases. The CDR3 nucleotides are TGTGCCAGCAGTTTATCTGGACTTGGGCTAGCGGCAGATACGCAGTATTTT. Translated, it gives CASSLSGLGLAADTQYF.

This chain uses TRBV5-1 with TRBJ1-2; a weak D match, TRBD1 (5 bases). Germline loops: CDR1 SGHRS, CDR2 YFSETQ. Trimming stripped 1 base from V and 5 bases from J, with 12 bases between. The length of the CDR3 is 14 residues. CDR3 region: CASSLSGEGYGYTF. The CDR3 region has the DNA TGCGCCAGCAGCTTGAGTGGGGAGGGGTATGGCTACACCTTC.